This TCR beta chain is from a study of CD8+CD57+ T cells in acquired aplastic anemia. Study details: Yields of DNA that came from sorted CD4+ and CD8+ cells averaged about 3.5 ug. Findings and limits, study-wide: Patients and controls were found to share around 30 CD8+ CDR3 sequences.

Profiling of TCR beta VDJ combinations and CDR3 sequences used genomic DNA as template. TCRdb recomputed calls from the reads with MiXCR, one row per CDR3 protein. The profile shows hundreds of thousands of distinct CDR3 sequences, under 50% of them singletons. Those patients picked for sequencing had displayed CD8+CD57+ cell expansion on flow cytometry. The diagnosis in all patients was severe acquired aplastic anemia. A note on this clonotype: What it binds is unknown.

CDR1 and CDR2 from the germline V gene are SGHRS and YFSETQ. This CDR3 comprises 16 residues. V shed 4 bases and J 0 bases; nucleotides not matched to a gene: 6. Sequencing was carried out using sorted CD4+, CD8+, or CD8+CD57+ T cells (not recorded which) from PBMCs. The J gene is TRBJ1-4, the V gene TRBV5-1, with 7 bases aligning to TRBD1. The receptor was derived from a human donor with aplastic anemia. CDR3 in amino acids: CASSQYGTATNEKLFF. CDR3 in DNA: TGCGCCAGCAGCCAGTACGGGACAGCAACTAATGAAAAACTGTTTTTT.